This TCR beta chain is drawn from a study of PD-1 blockade in classical Hodgkin lymphoma. Overall study: Patients were treated with nivolumab at 3 mg/kg, and this was given intravenously every 2 weeks. Study-level findings and limits: Relapsed/refractory patients reportedly had lower baseline diversity than newly diagnosed patients. The baseline diversity of complete responders showed similarity to that of newly diagnosed patients.

This clone was counted once. No antigen is known for it. Clones were read by immunoSEQ multiplex PCR, and TCRdb kept only the in-frame ones, dropping some. The table records around 25,000 clones, roughly 80% of them present only once. Each and every patient relapsed after autologous stem cell transplantation, and patients got differing brentuximab vedotin exposure. The CDR3 consists of 15 residues. V lost 1 base and J lost 6; bases outside the gene matches: 9. Germline values: CDR1 MGHDK, CDR2 SYGVNS. The chain links TRBV25-1 to TRBJ2-7; 7 bases agree with TRBD1. The TCR sequence derives from a human donor with classical Hodgkin lymphoma. The sequences come from peripheral blood mononuclear cells (PBMCs), collected at baseline. The CDR3 DNA reads as TGTGCCAGCAGTGAATTGGAGACAGGGTACGGCGAGCAGTACTTC. Encoded protein: CASSELETGYGEQYF.